A selection of T cell receptor beta chains follows, all from one sample in a study of blood T cell repertoires in COVID-19. TCRdb's copy holds only in-frame clones and misses some; the assay was immunoSEQ multiplex PCR. The table includes 70,000 to 100,000 clones, more than 85% detected once. Sequenced material: peripheral blood. The receptors were gathered from a man in his 60s with acute or convalescent COVID-19. The CDR3 runs from the conserved cysteine through the conserved F or W. D genes are given only for firm matches. Only some rows state a clone size, as once, few, many or a class for expanded clones.

d_gene | j_gene | abundance | v_gene | CDR3nt | CDR3aa
TRBD2 | TRBJ2-1 | . | TRBV29-1 | TGCAGCGTCTCAGGGGGACTAGCGGGAGCGCCCCCGTTCTTC | CSVSGGLAGAPPFF
TRBD1 | TRBJ1-1 | . | TRBV28 | TGTGCCAGCAGTTACCAGGGGGGTTTCACTGAAGCTTTCTTT | CASSYQGGFTEAFF
. | TRBJ1-1 | . | TRBV9 | TGTGCCAGCAGCGTAAAGCTGAACACTGAAGCTTTCTTT | CASSVKLNTEAFF
. | TRBJ2-3 | . | TRBV4-2 | TGTGCCAGCAGCCAAGCTGAACAGAGCACAGATACGCAGTATTTT | CASSQAEQSTDTQYF
. | TRBJ1-3 | . | TRBV7-2 | TGTGCCAGCAGCTCCCGGGGAGGGGAAACCCCTGGAAACACCATATATTTT | CASSSRGGETPGNTIYF
. | TRBJ2-6 | . | TRBV6-5 | TGTGCCAGCCAAGGGGCCGGCTCTGGGGCCAACGTCCTGACTTTC | CASQGAGSGANVLTF
. | TRBJ2-1 | . | TRBV5-4 | TGTGCCAGCAGCTTGGGTGTCGGGAGCTCCTACAATGAGCAGTTCTTC | CASSLGVGSSYNEQFF
TRBD2 | TRBJ2-5 | few | TRBV27 | TGTGCCAGCAGCCCCCGGACTAGCCTGGAGACCCAGTACTTC | CASSPRTSLETQYF
. | TRBJ2-3 | . | TRBV19 | TGTGCCAGTAGCGTTCGGGGGTCGGATACGCAGTATTTT | CASSVRGSDTQYF
. | TRBJ2-1 | . | TRBV12-2 | TGTGCAAGTCGCTTAGCTCGGACAGTAAACAATGAGCAGTTCTTC | CASRLARTVNNEQFF
. | TRBJ2-1 | . | TRBV14 | TGTGCCAGCAGCCAAGAAAAGGAGGGACTTCCAACACAAATCCTCTCCTACAATGAGCAGTTCTTC | CASSQEKEGLPTQILSYNEQFF
. | TRBJ1-2 | . | TRBV9 | TGTGCCAGCAGCGTTAGCGGGGGGGCCGGAGTTTGGGGCTACACCTTC | CASSVSGGAGVWGYTF
. | TRBJ2-7 | . | TRBV21-1 | TGTGCCAGCAGCAGAGGGAGCTCCTACGAGCAGTACTTC | CASSRGSSYEQYF
TRBD2 | TRBJ2-1 | . | TRBV4-3 | TGCGCCAGCAGCCCCTTTAGCGGGAGGGCTGTTGATGAGCAGTTCTTC | CASSPFSGRAVDEQFF
. | TRBJ2-1 | . | TRBV27 | TGTGCCAGCAGTTTATCCCAGACCTACAATGAGCAGTTCTTC | CASSLSQTYNEQFF
. | TRBJ1-5 | . | TRBV19 | TGTGCCAGTAGTATCAGGGATAGCAATCAGCCCCAGCATTTT | CASSIRDSNQPQHF
. | TRBJ1-4 | . | TRBV3-1/TRBV3-2 | TGTGCCAGCAGCCAAGATTCGACTAGTGAAAAACTGTTTTTT | CASSQDSTSEKLFF
TRBD2 | TRBJ2-4 | . | TRBV29-1 | TGCAATTTGATTAACCCAAATCCGGGACTAGCGGGGACACCGCAACAAAACATTCAGTACTTC | CNLINPNPGLAGTPQQNIQYF
. | TRBJ2-2 | . | TRBV4-3 | TGCGCCAGCAGCCGAAATGGGGGGACAGCGGTCACCGGGGAGCTGTTTTTT | CASSRNGGTAVTGELFF
TRBD1 | TRBJ1-1 | . | TRBV27 | TGTGCCAGCAGGCTGGACAGGGGGCTAAACACTGAAGCTTTCTTT | CASRLDRGLNTEAFF
TRBD2 | TRBJ2-1 | . | TRBV10-1 | TGCGCCAGCCTGACTAGCGGGGCGTACAATGAGCAGTTCTTC | CASLTSGAYNEQFF
TRBD2 | TRBJ2-1 | . | TRBV4-2 | TGTGCCAGCAGCCAAGCCGGGACTAGCGGGAGTTATGAGCAGTTCTTC | CASSQAGTSGSYEQFF